This is a list of T cell receptor beta chains from one sample in a study of human T cells and chemical hapten exposure. TCRdb re-derived calls from the RACE reads in MiXCR, one entry per CDR3 protein. This table holds roughly 100,000 distinct CDR3 sequences, approximately 9.3% found once. Sequencing used whole blood, obtained in connection with sensitization to the hapten diphenylcyclopropenone (DPC). Source of these receptors: a middle-aged woman with alopecia areata. Some clones in this sample may be carry-over from other donors' samples. The CDR3 runs from the conserved cysteine through the conserved F or W. Each record gives: clone size, J gene, V gene, D gene, CDR3 DNA, CDR3 protein. A D gene is named only where the DNA matches it firmly. Expanded clones are given a class, and other clones once, few, many or no size at all.

size: few
J: TRBJ2-5
V: TRBV3-1
D: NA
DNA: TGTGCCAGCAGCCAAGTAAGCGGGGAGACCCAGTACTTC
CDR3: CASSQVSGETQYF

size: NA
J: TRBJ2-1
V: TRBV20-1
D: TRBD2
DNA: TGCAGTGCTGAGCCGGGACTAGCGGGAGGGCCCGGTTACAATGAGCAGTTCTTC
CDR3: CSAEPGLAGGPGYNEQFF

size: many
J: TRBJ1-2
V: TRBV5-1
D: NA
DNA: TGCGCCAGCAGCTTGGCAGGAGATTATGGCTACACCTTC
CDR3: CASSLAGDYGYTF

size: NA
J: TRBJ1-1
V: TRBV5-1
D: NA
DNA: TGCGCCAGCAGCGTGGCAGGAAGCCCGAACACTGAAGCTTTCTTT
CDR3: CASSVAGSPNTEAFF

size: many
J: TRBJ1-1
V: TRBV6-5
D: TRBD1
DNA: TGTGCCAGCAGTTCCCTACAGGGGGTGTTCGCTGAAGCTTTCTTT
CDR3: CASSSLQGVFAEAFF

size: NA
J: TRBJ1-2
V: TRBV20-1
D: NA
DNA: TGCAGTGCTAGAGATCCCGGACAGAACCGCTATGGCTACACCTTC
CDR3: CSARDPGQNRYGYTF

size: many
J: TRBJ2-1
V: TRBV7-6
D: NA
DNA: TGTGCCAGCAGCTTAGAGTTCGGGCAGCCCAATGAGCAGTTCTTC
CDR3: CASSLEFGQPNEQFF

size: few
J: TRBJ2-7
V: TRBV20-1
D: TRBD2
DNA: TGCAGTGCTAGCGTAACTAGCGGGAGTCCTACTAACTTC
CDR3: CSASVTSGSPTNF

size: many
J: TRBJ2-1
V: TRBV7-2
D: TRBD2
DNA: TGTGCCAGCAGCTTAGACGGGACTAGCGGGAGGGCCGCTCATGAGCAGTTCTTC
CDR3: CASSLDGTSGRAAHEQFF

size: many
J: TRBJ2-3
V: TRBV28
D: NA
DNA: TGTGCCAGCAGTAGCCCAGGGGCGGGAGATTCTCATACGCAGTATTTT
CDR3: CASSSPGAGDSHTQYF

size: many
J: TRBJ1-1
V: TRBV7-6
D: NA
DNA: TGTGCCAGCAGCCCGACAGGGAACACTGAAGCTTTCTTT
CDR3: CASSPTGNTEAFF

size: few
J: TRBJ2-1
V: TRBV29-1
D: TRBD1
DNA: TGCAGCGTTGAAGTCCCGACAGGGCGGTATGAGCAGTTCTTC
CDR3: CSVEVPTGRYEQFF

size: few
J: TRBJ1-1
V: TRBV10-3
D: TRBD1
DNA: TGTGCCATCACTTACGACAGGGGCACTGAAGCTTTCTTT
CDR3: CAITYDRGTEAFF

size: many
J: TRBJ2-1
V: TRBV20-1
D: NA
DNA: TGCAGTGCCCGAGAGCCGGCTAGCTCCTACAATGAGCAGTTCTTC
CDR3: CSAREPASSYNEQFF

size: NA
J: TRBJ2-5
V: TRBV5-4
D: NA
DNA: TGTGCCAGCAGCGTGGGGGCAGGGACCCAGTACTTC
CDR3: CASSVGAGTQYF

size: many
J: TRBJ1-1
V: TRBV28
D: NA
DNA: TGTGCCAGCCGATTGCCACATCGTGGAGACAGTCTTGCTGAAGCTTTCTTT
CDR3: CASRLPHRGDSLAEAFF

size: NA
J: TRBJ2-3
V: TRBV28
D: NA
DNA: TGTGCCAGCAGTTCGGGGGGCAGGGGAGATACGCAGTATTTT
CDR3: CASSSGGRGDTQYF

size: NA
J: TRBJ2-3
V: TRBV28
D: TRBD2
DNA: TGTGCCAGCAGTTTAAGCGGGATCCAAACAGATACGCAGTATTTT
CDR3: CASSLSGIQTDTQYF

size: NA
J: TRBJ1-5
V: TRBV12-3/TRBV12-4
D: NA
DNA: TGTGCCAGCAGTTTGACAGATTATCAGCCCCAGCATTTT
CDR3: CASSLTDYQPQHF

size: NA
J: TRBJ2-7
V: TRBV4-3
D: TRBD1
DNA: TGCGCCAGCAGCCTGGGGACAGGGTCTGGCAAGGCCTACGAGCAGTACTTC
CDR3: CASSLGTGSGKAYEQYF

size: many
J: TRBJ2-1
V: TRBV7-8
D: TRBD2
DNA: TGTGCCAGCTCACTAGCGGGAGCGCCGCGGGAGCAGTTCTTC
CDR3: CASSLAGAPREQFF

size: many
J: TRBJ2-7
V: TRBV29-1
D: NA
DNA: TGCAGCGTTGTTGTCCTCTCCTACGAGCAGTACTTC
CDR3: CSVVVLSYEQYF

size: many
J: TRBJ2-7
V: TRBV18
D: NA
DNA: TGTGCCAGCTCACCCAGGACGCCTGCCTACGAGCAGTACTTC
CDR3: CASSPRTPAYEQYF

size: NA
J: TRBJ2-7
V: TRBV20-1
D: TRBD2
DNA: TGCAGTGCTCGAGCGGGAGTTGACCTCTACGAGCAGTACTTC
CDR3: CSARAGVDLYEQYF

size: few
J: TRBJ2-7
V: TRBV5-1
D: NA
DNA: TGCGCCAGCAGAACCGGGACAGCGGGAGAGGAGCAGTACTTC
CDR3: CASRTGTAGEEQYF

size: many
J: TRBJ2-1
V: TRBV5-8
D: NA
DNA: TGTGCCAGCGGGGAGTTTGAGATGGCCGGTGGGCAGTTCTTC
CDR3: CASGEFEMAGGQFF

size: NA
J: TRBJ2-3
V: TRBV24-1
D: NA
DNA: TGTGCCACCCGAGGGGGGACAGATACGCAGTATTTT
CDR3: CATRGGTDTQYF

size: NA
J: TRBJ2-3
V: TRBV7-6
D: TRBD1
DNA: TGTGCCAGCAGCCGGGACAGGGGATACACAGATACGCAGTATTTT
CDR3: CASSRDRGYTDTQYF

size: NA
J: TRBJ1-2
V: TRBV4-3
D: NA
DNA: TGCGCCAGCAGCCAAGATAGGGCAGTTCTTGGCTACACCTTC
CDR3: CASSQDRAVLGYTF

size: many
J: TRBJ1-5
V: TRBV6-2/TRBV6-3
D: NA
DNA: TGTGCCAGCAGTGGACAGATACTTTATCAGCCCCAGCATTTT
CDR3: CASSGQILYQPQHF

size: many
J: TRBJ2-2
V: TRBV7-3
D: NA
DNA: TGTGCCAGCAGATCTAACGCGAACACCGGGGAGCTGTTTTTT
CDR3: CASRSNANTGELFF

size: many
J: TRBJ1-1
V: TRBV29-1
D: NA
DNA: TGCAGCGTTGAAGAAAACGCGGCAGGGACTGAAGCTTTCTTT
CDR3: CSVEENAAGTEAFF

size: few
J: TRBJ2-5
V: TRBV20-1
D: NA
DNA: TGCAGTGCTACTCCCGTGGGCCGCGAGACCCAGTACTTC
CDR3: CSATPVGRETQYF

size: few
J: TRBJ2-5
V: TRBV7-6
D: TRBD2
DNA: TGTGCCAGCAGCCCGTTAGCGGGAGGGGACAAGACCCAGTACTTC
CDR3: CASSPLAGGDKTQYF

size: many
J: TRBJ2-5
V: TRBV5-1
D: TRBD1
DNA: TGCGCCAGCAGCTTGGGGACAGGGGTGCAAGAGACCCAGTACTTC
CDR3: CASSLGTGVQETQYF